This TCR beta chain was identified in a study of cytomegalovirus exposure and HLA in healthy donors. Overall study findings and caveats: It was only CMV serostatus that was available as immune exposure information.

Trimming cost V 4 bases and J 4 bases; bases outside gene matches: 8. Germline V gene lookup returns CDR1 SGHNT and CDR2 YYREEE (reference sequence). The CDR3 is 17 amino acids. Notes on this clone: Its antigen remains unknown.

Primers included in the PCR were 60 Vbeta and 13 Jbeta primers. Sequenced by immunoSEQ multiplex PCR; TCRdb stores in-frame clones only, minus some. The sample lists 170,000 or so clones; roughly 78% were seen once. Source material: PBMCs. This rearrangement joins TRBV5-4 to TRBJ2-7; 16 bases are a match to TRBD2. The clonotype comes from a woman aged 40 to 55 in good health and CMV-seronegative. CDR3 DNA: TGTGCCAGCAGCCATGGGACTAGCGGGGGGGCCTCGTACGAGCAGTACTTC. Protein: CASSHGTSGGASYEQYF.